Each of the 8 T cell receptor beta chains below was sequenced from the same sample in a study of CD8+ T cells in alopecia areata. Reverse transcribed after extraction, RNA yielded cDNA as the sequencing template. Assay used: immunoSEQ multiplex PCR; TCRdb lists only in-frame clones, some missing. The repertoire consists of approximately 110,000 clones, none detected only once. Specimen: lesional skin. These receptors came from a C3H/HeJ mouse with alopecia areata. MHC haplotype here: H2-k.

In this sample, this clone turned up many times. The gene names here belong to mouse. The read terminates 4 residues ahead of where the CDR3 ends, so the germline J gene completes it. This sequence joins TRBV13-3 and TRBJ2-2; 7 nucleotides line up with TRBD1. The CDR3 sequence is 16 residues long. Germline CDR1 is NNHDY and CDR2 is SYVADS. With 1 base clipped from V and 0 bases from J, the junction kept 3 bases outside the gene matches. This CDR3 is CASSDFQGANTGQLYF. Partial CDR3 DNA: TGTGCCAGCAGTGATTTCCAGGGGGCAAACACCGGG.

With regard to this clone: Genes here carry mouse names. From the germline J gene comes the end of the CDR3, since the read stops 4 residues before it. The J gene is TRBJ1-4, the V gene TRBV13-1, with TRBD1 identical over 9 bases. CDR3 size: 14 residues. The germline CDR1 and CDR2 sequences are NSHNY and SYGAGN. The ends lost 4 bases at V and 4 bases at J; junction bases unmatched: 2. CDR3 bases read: TGTGCCAGCAGTCCGGGACAGGGCAACGAA. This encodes CASSPGQGNE. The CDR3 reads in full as CASSPGQGNERLFF.

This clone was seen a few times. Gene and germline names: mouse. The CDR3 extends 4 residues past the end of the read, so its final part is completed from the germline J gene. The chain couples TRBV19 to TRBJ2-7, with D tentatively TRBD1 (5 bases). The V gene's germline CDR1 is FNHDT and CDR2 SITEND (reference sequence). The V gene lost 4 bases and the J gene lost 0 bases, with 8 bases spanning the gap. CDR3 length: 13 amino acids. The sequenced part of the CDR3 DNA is TGTGCCAGCAGTTCCAGGGACTCCTAT. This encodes CASSSRDSY. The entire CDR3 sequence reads CASSSRDSYEQYF. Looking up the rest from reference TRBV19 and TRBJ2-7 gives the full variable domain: GGIITQTPKFLIGQEGQKLTLKCQQNFNHDTMYWYRQDSGKGLRLIYYSITENDLQKGDLSEGYDASREKKSSFSLTVTSAQKNEMAVFLCASSSRDSYEQYFGPGTRLTVL.

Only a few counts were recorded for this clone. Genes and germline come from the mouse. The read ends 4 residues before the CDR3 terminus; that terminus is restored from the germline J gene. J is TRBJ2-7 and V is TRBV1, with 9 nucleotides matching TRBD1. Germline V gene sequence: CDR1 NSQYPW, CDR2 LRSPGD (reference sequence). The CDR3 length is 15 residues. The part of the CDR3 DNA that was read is TGCACCTGCAGTGCAGATCTGACAGGGGGGGAT. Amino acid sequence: CTCSADLTGGD. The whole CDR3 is CTCSADLTGGDEQYF. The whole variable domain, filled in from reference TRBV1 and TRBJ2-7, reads VTLLEQNPRWRLVPRGQAVNLRCILKNSQYPWMSWYQQDLQKQLQWLFTLRSPGDKEVKSLPGADYLATRVTDTELRLQVANMSQGRTLYCTCSADLTGGDEQYFGPGTRLTVL.

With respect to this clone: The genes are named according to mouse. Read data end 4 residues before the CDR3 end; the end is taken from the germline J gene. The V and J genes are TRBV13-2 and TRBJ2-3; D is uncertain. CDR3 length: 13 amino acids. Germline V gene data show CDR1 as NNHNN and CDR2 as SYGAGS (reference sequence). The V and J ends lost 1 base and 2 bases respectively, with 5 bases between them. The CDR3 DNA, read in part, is TGTGCCAGCGGTGATCAGGCTGCAGAA. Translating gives CASGDQAAE. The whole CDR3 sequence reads CASGDQAAETLYF.

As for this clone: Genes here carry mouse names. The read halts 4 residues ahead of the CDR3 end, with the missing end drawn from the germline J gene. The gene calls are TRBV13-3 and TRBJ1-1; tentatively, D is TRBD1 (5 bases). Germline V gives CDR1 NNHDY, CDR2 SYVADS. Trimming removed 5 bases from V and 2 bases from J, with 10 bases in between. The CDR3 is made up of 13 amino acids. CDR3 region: CASRNGHNTEVFF. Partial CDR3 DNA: TGTGCCAGCAGGAATGGACACAACACA.

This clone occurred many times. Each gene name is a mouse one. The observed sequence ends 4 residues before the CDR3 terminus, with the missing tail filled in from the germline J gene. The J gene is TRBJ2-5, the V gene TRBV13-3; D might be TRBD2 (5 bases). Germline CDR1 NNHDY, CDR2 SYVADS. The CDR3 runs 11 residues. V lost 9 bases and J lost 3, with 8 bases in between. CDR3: CATGLQDTQYF. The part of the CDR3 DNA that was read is TGTGCCACCGGACTTCAAGAC.

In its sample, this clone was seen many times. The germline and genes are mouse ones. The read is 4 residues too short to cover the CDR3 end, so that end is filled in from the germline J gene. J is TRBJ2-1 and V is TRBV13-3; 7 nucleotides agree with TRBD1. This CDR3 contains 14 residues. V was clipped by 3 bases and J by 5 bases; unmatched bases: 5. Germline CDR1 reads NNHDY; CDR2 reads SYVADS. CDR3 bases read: TGTGCCAGCAGTGGGACCGGGACAGATGCT. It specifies CASSGTGTDA. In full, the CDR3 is CASSGTGTDAEQFF.